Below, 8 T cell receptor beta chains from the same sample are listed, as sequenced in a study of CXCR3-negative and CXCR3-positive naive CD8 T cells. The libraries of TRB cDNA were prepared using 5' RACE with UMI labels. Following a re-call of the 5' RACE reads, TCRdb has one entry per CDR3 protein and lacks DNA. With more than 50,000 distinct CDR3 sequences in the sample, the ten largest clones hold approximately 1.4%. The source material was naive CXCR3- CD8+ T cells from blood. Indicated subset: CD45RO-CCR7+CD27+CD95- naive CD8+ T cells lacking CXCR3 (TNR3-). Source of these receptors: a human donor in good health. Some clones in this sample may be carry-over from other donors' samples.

The CDR3 spells CASSQFRTESYEQYF. The rearrangement links TRBV3-1 to TRBJ2-7; TCRdb's D call, TRBD1, is unchecked because there is no DNA. Looked up from germline, CDR1 is LGHDT and CDR2 is YNNKEL (reference sequence). The length of the CDR3 is 15 residues.

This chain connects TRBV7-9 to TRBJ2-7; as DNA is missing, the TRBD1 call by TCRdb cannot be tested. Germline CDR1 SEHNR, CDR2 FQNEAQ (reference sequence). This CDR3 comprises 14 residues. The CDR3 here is CASSSGTFSYEQYF.

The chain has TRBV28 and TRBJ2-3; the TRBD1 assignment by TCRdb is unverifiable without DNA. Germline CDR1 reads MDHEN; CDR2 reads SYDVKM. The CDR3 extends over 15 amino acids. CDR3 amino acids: CASSFGDRSTDTQYF.

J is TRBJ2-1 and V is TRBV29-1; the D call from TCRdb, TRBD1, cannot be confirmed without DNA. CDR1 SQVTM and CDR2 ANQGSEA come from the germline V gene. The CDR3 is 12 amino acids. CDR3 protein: CSVHRGVDEQSF.

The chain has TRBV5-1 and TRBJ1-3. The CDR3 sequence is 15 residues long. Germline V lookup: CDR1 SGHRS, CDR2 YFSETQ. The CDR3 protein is CASSLAGISGNTIYF.

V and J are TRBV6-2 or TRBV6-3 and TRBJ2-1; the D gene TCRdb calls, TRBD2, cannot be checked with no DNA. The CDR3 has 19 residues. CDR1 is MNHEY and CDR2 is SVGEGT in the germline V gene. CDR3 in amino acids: CASSYGTEPGLALYNEQFF.

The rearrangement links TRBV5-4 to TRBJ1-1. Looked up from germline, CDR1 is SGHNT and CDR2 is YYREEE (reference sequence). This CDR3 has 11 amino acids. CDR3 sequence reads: CASSLGLEAFF.

The chain's CDR3 is CASSHLTGNTEAFF. This sequence joins TRBV4-2 and TRBJ1-1. The CDR3 contains 14 residues. Germline CDR1 is LGHNA and CDR2 is YNFKEQ.